This entry lists 31 T cell receptor beta chains sequenced from one sample in a study of T cells in tuberculosis. Assay used: immunoSEQ multiplex PCR; TCRdb lists only in-frame clones, some missing. The sample lists around 45,000 clones, about 94% occurring once. The specimen was PBMCs. These receptors all come from a donor aged 10-29 years with latent tuberculosis or without tuberculosis infection. Some clones in this sample may be carry-over from other donors' samples.

The chain has TRBV28 and TRBJ2-3; possible D gene TRBD1, 6 bases. The CDR3 extends over 16 amino acids. The V gene's germline CDR1 is MDHEN and CDR2 SYDVKM. V gave up 6 bases and J gave up 1 base, with 17 bases separating them. The CDR3 is CASRATGRIGTDTQYF. CDR3 DNA sequence: TGTGCCAGCAGGGCGACAGGACGGATTGGCACAGATACGCAGTATTTT. Filled out from reference TRBV28 and TRBJ2-3, the complete variable domain reads DVKVTQSSRYLVKRTGEKVFLECVQDMDHENMFWYRQDPGLGLRLIYFSYDVKMKEKGDIPEGYSVSREKKERFSLILESASTNQTSMYLCASRATGRIGTDTQYFGPGTRLTVL.

The rearrangement links TRBV27 to TRBJ1-3; a possible D gene is TRBD1 (6 bases). Germline V CDR1 and CDR2: MNHEY, SMNVEV (reference sequence). The CDR3 has 14 amino acids. V dropped 5 bases and J dropped 0 bases, with 8 bases sitting between them. Here the CDR3 reads CASSRGGSGNTIYF. The CDR3 region has the DNA TGTGCCAGCAGTAGGGGGGGCTCTGGAAACACCATATATTTT.

This rearrangement joins TRBV28 to TRBJ2-2; D not resolved. Germline values: CDR1 MDHEN, CDR2 SYDVKM. The CDR3 has 12 residues. V lost 5 bases and J 4 bases, leaving 5 bases between the germline ends. The CDR3 here is CASSDFTGELFF. CDR3 nucleotide sequence: TGTGCCAGCAGTGACTTCACCGGGGAGCTGTTTTTT.

This chain links TRBV20-1 with TRBJ2-3; D not resolved. This CDR3 contains 10 residues. Germline values: CDR1 DFQATT, CDR2 SNEGSKA (reference sequence). V dropped 6 bases and J dropped 3 bases, with 4 bases sitting between them. The CDR3 protein is CSALTDTQYF. DNA of the CDR3: TGCAGTGCCTTGACAGATACGCAGTATTTT.

The rearrangement uses TRBV9 and TRBJ2-1; 13 bases match TRBD2. V was pared by 0 bases and J by 6 bases, with 12 bases of the junction left unmatched. Germline CDR1 reads SGDLS; CDR2 reads YYNGEE. The CDR3 has 19 amino acids. CDR3 sequence: CASSVDSRPGLAGINEQFF. CDR3 bases: TGTGCCAGCAGCGTAGATTCTCGACCGGGACTAGCGGGAATCAATGAGCAGTTCTTC.

The chain joins TRBV27 to TRBJ1-1; 7 bases are a match to TRBD1. The CDR3 loop spans 18 amino acids. J gave up 2 bases and V 2 bases, and 14 bases lay outside the gene matches. Germline V lookup: CDR1 MNHEY, CDR2 SMNVEV (reference sequence). CDR3 DNA: TGTGCCAGCAGTTTAAGGGGGCAGGAAGATCTAAAAAACACTGAAGCTTTCTTT. Residues: CASSLRGQEDLKNTEAFF.

This chain uses TRBV18 with TRBJ2-7; a possible D gene is TRBD1 (6 bases). V gave up 6 bases and J gave up 9 bases, with 21 bases separating them. The germline CDR1 and CDR2 sequences are KGHSH and LQKENI. The length of the CDR3 is 14 residues. CDR3 nucleotides: TGTGCCAGCTCCCCGCAGGGGTATTCCTTAGGGCAGTACTTC. This sequence encodes CASSPQGYSLGQYF.

CDR3 sequence: CASSSAKDSYGYTF. CDR3 in DNA: TGCGCCAGCAGCTCTGCGAAAGACAGCTATGGCTACACCTTC. This chain connects TRBV5-1 to TRBJ1-2, with D maybe TRBD1 (5 bases). The CDR3 extends over 14 amino acids. Germline CDR1 reads SGHRS; CDR2 reads YFSETQ. V dropped 3 bases and J dropped 4 bases, with 13 bases sitting between them.

The chain joins TRBV30 to TRBJ1-4, with no clear D. The CDR3 is 13 residues long. V lost 0 bases and J lost 5, with 7 bases in between. Germline CDR1 and CDR2: GTSNPN and SVGIG (reference sequence). CDR3 coding DNA: TGTGCCTGGAGTGTACGCGTAAATGAAAAACTGTTTTTT. This encodes CAWSVRVNEKLFF.

V and J are TRBV4-3 and TRBJ2-2, with a weak D call TRBD2 (5 bases). The CDR3 loop spans 17 amino acids. V lost 0 bases, J lost 1 base, and 12 bases lay in between. Per the germline V gene, CDR1 is LGHNA and CDR2 is YSLEER. The CDR3 DNA reads TGCGCCAGCAGCCAAGACGTAGGGAGTGTGAACACCGGGGAGCTGTTTTTT. It specifies CASSQDVGSVNTGELFF.

The rearrangement joins TRBV18 to TRBJ2-1, with TRBD1 matching over 9 bases. The J segment lost 5 bases and the V segment lost 4 bases, leaving 9 bases of the junction unmatched. The CDR3 spans 16 residues. Per the germline V gene, CDR1 is KGHSH and CDR2 is LQKENI. The DNA of the CDR3 is TGTGCCAGCTCACGTTCCCCGGACAGGGGTCACAATGAGCAGTTCTTC. Translating gives CASSRSPDRGHNEQFF.

This clone came up once. The chain employs TRBV13 and TRBJ1-2; 7 nucleotides match TRBD1. The CDR3 is 14 amino acids. Trimming at V came to 5 bases and at J to 8 bases, leaving 11 bases not matched to a gene. Germline V gene data show CDR1 as PRHDT and CDR2 as FYEKMQ (reference sequence). CDR3: CASSQLSGTDGYTF. CDR3 nucleotides: TGTGCCAGCAGCCAACTATCCGGGACAGACGGCTACACCTTC.

The J gene is TRBJ2-1, the V gene TRBV28; maybe TRBD1 (5 bases). Germline CDR1 is MDHEN and CDR2 is SYDVKM. V dropped 6 bases and J dropped 0 bases, with 15 bases sitting between them. The CDR3 is 16 amino acids. CDR3 DNA: TGTGCCAGCAGCCCCTTGACAGCGCTCTCCTACAATGAGCAGTTCTTC. Translating it yields CASSPLTALSYNEQFF.

The chain uses TRBV2 and TRBJ2-1, with 7 bases identical to TRBD1. Looked up from germline, CDR1 is SNHLY and CDR2 is FYNNEI. Unmatched junction bases numbered 13, after V lost 10 bases and J lost 7 bases. The CDR3 consists of 14 residues. The CDR3 nucleotides read TGTGCCACCCTTCGACAGGGAAGGGTGAATGAGCAGTTCTTC. This translates into CATLRQGRVNEQFF. The full variable domain, completed using reference TRBV2 and TRBJ2-1, is EPEVTQTPSHQVTQMGQEVILRCVPISNHLYFYWYRQILGQKVEFLVSFYNNEISEKSEIFDDQFSVERPDGSNFTLKIRSTKLEDSAMYFCATLRQGRVNEQFFGPGTRLTVL.

The rearrangement joins TRBV27 to TRBJ2-1, with D possibly being TRBD2 (5 bases). CDR3 length: 15 residues. The germline V gene encodes CDR1 MNHEY and CDR2 SMNVEV (reference sequence). V shed 3 bases and J shed 2 bases, with 11 bases lying between them. CDR3 bases: TGTGCCAGCAGTTTTGAGGGTGGGGCCTACAATGAGCAGTTCTTC. It translates to CASSFEGGAYNEQFF.

This clone was found once. This sequence joins TRBV5-1 and TRBJ2-1, with D possibly TRBD2 on 6 matching bases. The CDR3 spans 18 residues. V dropped 1 base and J dropped 3 bases, with 20 bases sitting between them. Germline V gene lookup returns CDR1 SGHRS and CDR2 YFSETQ. The CDR3 here is CASSLPTSLPPDYNEQFF. CDR3 sequence (DNA): TGCGCCAGCAGCTTGCCGACTAGTCTCCCCCCGGACTACAATGAGCAGTTCTTC.

The genes are TRBV27 and TRBJ2-7, with 7 bases fitting TRBD2. Germline lookup yields CDR1 MNHEY and CDR2 SMNVEV (reference sequence). This CDR3 has 14 amino acids. V lost 3 bases to trimming and J lost 2 bases; unmatched junction nucleotides: 4. CDR3 in amino acids: CASSFGGGPYEQYF. For the CDR3, the DNA is TGTGCCAGCAGTTTTGGGGGAGGGCCCTACGAGCAGTACTTC.

The rearrangement joins TRBV30 to TRBJ1-2; 7 bases are shared with TRBD1. The CDR3 spans 16 residues. V shed 0 bases and J 8 bases; nucleotides not matched to a gene: 15. Germline loops: CDR1 GTSNPN, CDR2 SVGIG (reference sequence). This CDR3 reads CAWSVRSRQGVKGYTF. The CDR3 nucleotides are TGTGCCTGGAGTGTACGTTCTCGGCAGGGGGTGAAAGGCTACACCTTC. Full variable domain (outside the CDR3, taken from reference TRBV30 and TRBJ1-2): SQTIHQWPATLVQPVGSPLSLECTVEGTSNPNLYWYRQAAGRGLQLLFYSVGIGQISSEVPQNLSASRPQDRQFILSSKKLLLSDSGFYLCAWSVRSRQGVKGYTFGSGTRLTVV.

The chain joins TRBV11-3 to TRBJ2-5; 10 bases align to TRBD1. J was trimmed by 4 bases and V by 5 bases; bases with no gene match: 13. Germline CDR1 reads SGHNT; CDR2 reads YENEEA. The CDR3 totals 17 residues. CDR3 coding DNA: TGTGCCAGCAGCAAACAGCCGGGACAGGGGATGGTAGAGACCCAGTACTTC. Its protein product is CASSKQPGQGMVETQYF.

This chain joins TRBV27 and TRBJ2-7; D perhaps matches TRBD2 (5 bases). The CDR3 extends over 15 amino acids. The V gene's germline CDR1 is MNHEY and CDR2 SMNVEV (reference sequence). With 4 bases removed from V and 2 bases from J, the gap between germline ends came to 15 bases. In DNA form, the CDR3 reads TGTGCCAGCAGTTCGCTCCCGGGATCCCCCTACGAGCAGTACTTC. Its translation is CASSSLPGSPYEQYF.

The rearrangement uses TRBV18 and TRBJ2-7, with D possibly matching TRBD2 (6 bases). Germline values: CDR1 KGHSH, CDR2 LQKENI. Trimming cost V 2 bases and J 7 bases, with 21 bases left between them. This CDR3 spans 16 amino acids. CDR3 loop: CASSPSRVKRAGEQYF. The CDR3 DNA follows: TGTGCCAGCTCACCATCTCGGGTGAAGCGGGCAGGGGAGCAGTACTTC.

This sequence joins TRBV5-1 and TRBJ1-1; the D is unclear. The CDR3 spans 15 residues. Germline V gives CDR1 SGHRS, CDR2 YFSETQ. V lost 0 bases and J 1 base, leaving 10 bases between the germline ends. The CDR3 nucleotides read TGCGCCAGCAGCTTGGGTTTCGGGGAGAACACTGAAGCTTTCTTT. It translates to CASSLGFGENTEAFF.

The chain joins TRBV30 to TRBJ2-3; TRBD1 aligns across 9 bases. Germline V gene lookup returns CDR1 GTSNPN and CDR2 SVGIG (reference sequence). The CDR3 covers 15 residues. Trimming took 5 bases from V and 7 from J; bases not matched to a gene: 13. CDR3 DNA sequence: TGTGCCTGGGCGCCGAGGGACAGGGATGAAAATACGCAGTATTTT. Translation: CAWAPRDRDENTQYF. The complete variable domain, with remaining parts taken from reference TRBV30 and TRBJ2-3, reads SQTIHQWPATLVQPVGSPLSLECTVEGTSNPNLYWYRQAAGRGLQLLFYSVGIGQISSEVPQNLSASRPQDRQFILSSKKLLLSDSGFYLCAWAPRDRDENTQYFGPGTRLTVL.

The rearrangement links TRBV11-2 to TRBJ2-2; 7 bases are shared with TRBD2. J gave up 6 bases and V 5 bases, and 21 bases lay outside the gene matches. Germline CDR1 SGHAT, CDR2 FQNNGV. The CDR3 is made up of 19 amino acids. CDR3 sequence: CASSATRLAAQFRAGELFF. The CDR3 DNA reads TGTGCCAGCAGCGCGACTCGGCTAGCGGCACAGTTCAGGGCCGGGGAGCTGTTTTTT.

V gene TRBV19 combines with J gene TRBJ2-5; the D is unclear. Trimming pared 6 bases from V and 6 bases from J, leaving 14 bases between. Germline V gene data show CDR1 as LNHDA and CDR2 as SQIVND (reference sequence). The CDR3 contains 13 residues. CDR3 nucleotides: TGTGCCAGTAGCGCGGTTATGATGCAGACCCAGTACTTC. It translates to CASSAVMMQTQYF.

This chain connects TRBV4-2 to TRBJ2-1; 7 bases are shared with TRBD2. This CDR3 region has 14 residues. Germline loops: CDR1 LGHNA, CDR2 YNFKEQ. V gave up 2 bases and J gave up 4 bases; unmatched junction bases: 2. DNA of the CDR3: TGTGCCAGCAGCCAATGGCGGGGGTACAATGAGCAGTTCTTC. It encodes CASSQWRGYNEQFF.

The chain employs TRBV5-6 and TRBJ2-7, with TRBD1 matching over 10 bases. From germline, CDR1 is SGHDT and CDR2 YYEEEE. The length of the CDR3 is 15 residues. With V trimmed by 4 bases and J by 3 bases, 7 bases remained unmatched. The CDR3 DNA reads TGTGCCAGCAGCCCCCGCCGGACAGGGGGCTACGAGCAGTACTTC. The encoded protein is CASSPRRTGGYEQYF.

This clone appeared once. This chain joins TRBV5-6 and TRBJ2-7; 7 nucleotides agree with TRBD1. CDR3 length: 14 amino acids. CDR1 and CDR2 from the germline V gene are SGHDT and YYEEEE. The V and J ends lost 5 bases and 3 bases, in that order; junction bases with no gene match: 8. CDR3 DNA: TGTGCCAGCAGTATAGGGGACAGAAGCTACGAGCAGTACTTC. The encoded protein is CASSIGDRSYEQYF.

V usage is TRBV11-2 and J usage is TRBJ1-1; no reliable D call. The CDR3 has 14 residues. CDR1 and CDR2 from the germline V gene are SGHAT and FQNNGV. V was pared by 4 bases and J by 7 bases, with 16 bases between. The CDR3 coding sequence is TGTGCCAGCAGCTCAGCGCTTGGGTCGGGTGAAGCTTTCTTT. This codes for CASSSALGSGEAFF.

This chain links TRBV13 with TRBJ2-7, with 7 bases fitting TRBD1. The trim removed 1 base at V and 3 bases at J, leaving 3 bases unmatched. This CDR3 has 14 residues. Germline CDR1 is PRHDT and CDR2 is FYEKMQ (reference sequence). This CDR3 is CASSLVGQNYEQYF. The CDR3 DNA reads as TGTGCCAGCAGCTTAGTGGGACAGAACTACGAGCAGTACTTC.

This chain links TRBV27 with TRBJ2-7; TRBD1 matches 12 bases. The CDR3 has 16 residues. J gave up 2 bases and V 6 bases, and 8 bases lay outside the gene matches. CDR1 and CDR2 (germline): MNHEY, SMNVEV (reference sequence). The CDR3 region is CASRTGTGGITYEQYF. DNA of the CDR3: TGTGCCAGCAGAACCGGGACAGGGGGCATAACCTACGAGCAGTACTTC.